A single sample is the source of the 9 T cell receptor beta chains below, sequenced in a study of blood T cells in healthy people across ages. It was with a sample-barcoded 5' primer and a J-beta primer mix that a second PCR of roughly 7 to 12 cycles was run. In TCRdb, the 5' RACE reads were re-called with MiXCR into one record per CDR3 protein. The sample lists 850,000 to 1,000,000 distinct CDR3 sequences, roughly 48% occurring once. Sequencing was done on a sample of blood. The receptor set was obtained from a man younger than 40 in good health.

This chain uses TRBV27 with TRBJ1-5; TRBD1 agrees at 8 bases. This CDR3 comprises 14 residues. Trimming removed 2 bases from V and 5 bases from J; junction bases left unmatched: 2. Germline V gene data show CDR1 as MNHEY and CDR2 as SMNVEV (reference sequence). The CDR3 sequence is CASSLRTGYQPQHF. CDR3 DNA sequence: TGTGCCAGCAGTTTACGGACAGGGTATCAGCCCCAGCATTTT.

For this clonotype: One end of the junction is discordant with germline, which a read error may explain. This chain connects TRBV6-5 to TRBJ2-1, with D perhaps TRBD1 (5 bases). There are 14 residues in the CDR3. Per the germline V gene, CDR1 is MNHEY and CDR2 is SVGAGI. The CDR3 bases are TGTGCCAGCACCACCCATGGGGCTAACAACGAGCAGTTCTTC. Translated: CASTTHGANNEQFF.

Comments on this clonotype: One end of the junction does not line up with germline, which may come from a read error. The chain uses TRBV3-1 and TRBJ1-2; 8 bases map to TRBD1. The CDR3 length is 13 residues. CDR1 and CDR2 from the germline V gene are LGHDT and YNNKEL (reference sequence). CDR3 sequence: CANSQGQGNGYTF. The DNA for the CDR3 is TGTGCCAACAGCCAAGGACAGGGAAATGGCTACACCTTC.

This clonotype appeared a few times. The CDR3 region has the DNA TGCAGTGCTACGGGACTCCTCAGCACAGATACGCAGTATTTT. It translates to CSATGLLSTDTQYF. The chain couples TRBV20-1 to TRBJ2-3, with D perhaps TRBD2 (6 bases). Germline CDR1 DFQATT, CDR2 SNEGSKA (reference sequence). V was cut by 4 bases and J by 0 bases, with 11 bases left in between. The CDR3 has 14 residues.

The V call is TRBV5-1, the J call TRBJ2-4; possible D gene TRBD1, 6 bases. The J call is doubtful: the DNA matches TRBJ2-7 better. Germline values: CDR1 SGHRS, CDR2 YFSETQ. This CDR3 is built from 14 residues. CDR3 sequence: CASSWQGPDDEQYF. DNA for the CDR3: TGCGCCAGCAGCTGGCAGGGGCCCGACGACGAGCAGTACTTC.

The table lists this clonotype with a count of one. This chain joins TRBV7-2 and TRBJ1-6, with 7 bases aligning to TRBD1. With V trimmed by 5 bases and J by 10 bases, 11 bases remained unmatched. The CDR3 has 15 amino acids. Germline V gene sequence: CDR1 SGHTA, CDR2 FQGNSA. The DNA of the CDR3 is TGTGCCAGCAGCCAGGGGCGGCGGGGACAGTCACCCCTCCACTTT. Translation: CASSQGRRGQSPLHF.

This clonotype has a handful of counts. The gene calls are TRBV4-3 and TRBJ2-1, with TRBD2 matching over 8 bases. The V segment lost 0 bases and the J segment 4 bases; nucleotides outside the gene matches: 8. Per the germline V gene, CDR1 is LGHNA and CDR2 is YSLEER. The CDR3 covers 17 residues. CDR3 residues: CASSQEVRGGYYNEQFF. Written as DNA, the CDR3 is TGCGCCAGCAGCCAAGAAGTACGGGGGGGTTATTACAATGAGCAGTTCTTC.

In regard to this clonotype: Its ends do not fully match the called genes, so a read error is possible. The genes are TRBV28 and TRBJ2-6; D possibly corresponds to TRBD1 (6 bases). This CDR3 has 17 amino acids. Germline V gene sequence: CDR1 MDHEN, CDR2 SYDVKM. The CDR3 region is CTSSPQQGNTGANVLTF. CDR3 DNA sequence: TGTACCAGCAGTCCGCAACAGGGAAACACTGGGGCCAACGTCCTGACTTTC.

This clonotype was recorded a few times. This chain uses TRBV12-3 or TRBV12-4 with TRBJ1-5, with D unresolved. The CDR3 runs to 10 residues. Trimming removed 3 bases from V and 7 bases from J, with 1 base in between. The CDR3 DNA sequence: TGTGCCAGCAGTTTCCAGCCCCAGCATTTT. This sequence encodes CASSFQPQHF.